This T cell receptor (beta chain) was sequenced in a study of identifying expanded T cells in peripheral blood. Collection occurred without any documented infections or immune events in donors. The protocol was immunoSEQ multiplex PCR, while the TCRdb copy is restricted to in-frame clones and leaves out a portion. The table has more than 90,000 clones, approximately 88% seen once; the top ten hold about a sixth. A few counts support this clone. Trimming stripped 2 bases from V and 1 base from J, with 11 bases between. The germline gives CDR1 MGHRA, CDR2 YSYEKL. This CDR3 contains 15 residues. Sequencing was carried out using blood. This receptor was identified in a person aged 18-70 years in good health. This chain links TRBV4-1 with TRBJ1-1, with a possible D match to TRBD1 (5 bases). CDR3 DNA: TGCGCCAGCAGCCAACAATTCCAGGGGAACACTGAAGCTTTCTTT. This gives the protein CASSQQFQGNTEAFF.